This T cell receptor beta chain was recovered during a study of blood T cell repertoires in COVID-19. Study background: PBMCs, B-cell-depleted T cells, or T cells provided the cDNA or gDNA that made up the material.

Authors' data handling: Nucleated cell number was recorded as an estimate derived from reference gene primer amplification. Measured with immunoSEQ multiplex PCR; TCRdb has only the in-frame clones, and not every one. That table furnishes V, J and clone size, whereas the DNA furnished D and trimming. The sample holds about 200,000 clones; over 75% are singletons and the top ten take 0.53%. This TCR was recovered from a man over 45 with acute or convalescent COVID-19. Sequenced sample: peripheral blood.

CDR3 coding DNA: TGTGCCACCAGCAGAGCCCTCTCTGGGGCCAACGTCCTGACTTTC. Protein sequence: CATSRALSGANVLTF. The J gene is TRBJ2-6, the V gene TRBV15; D is unclear. In germline, CDR1 is LNHNV, CDR2 YYDKDF (reference sequence). V shed 1 base and J shed 0 bases, with 4 bases lying between them. CDR3 length equals 15 residues.